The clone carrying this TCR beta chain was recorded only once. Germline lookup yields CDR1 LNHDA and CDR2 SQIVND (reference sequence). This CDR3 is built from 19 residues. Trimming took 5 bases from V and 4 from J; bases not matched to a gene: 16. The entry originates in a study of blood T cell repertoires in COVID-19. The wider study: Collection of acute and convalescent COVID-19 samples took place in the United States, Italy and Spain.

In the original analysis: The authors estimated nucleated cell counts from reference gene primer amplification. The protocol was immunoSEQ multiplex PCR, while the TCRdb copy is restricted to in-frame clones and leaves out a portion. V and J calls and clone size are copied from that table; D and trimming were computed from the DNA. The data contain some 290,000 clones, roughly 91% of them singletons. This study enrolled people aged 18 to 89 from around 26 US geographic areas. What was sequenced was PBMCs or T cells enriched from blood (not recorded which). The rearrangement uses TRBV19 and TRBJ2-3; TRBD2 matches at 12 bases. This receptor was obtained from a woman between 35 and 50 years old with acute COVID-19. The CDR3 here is CASSSGLAGSLGRADTQYF. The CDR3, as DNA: TGTGCCAGTAGTTCAGGACTAGCGGGGAGTTTAGGGAGGGCAGATACGCAGTATTTT.